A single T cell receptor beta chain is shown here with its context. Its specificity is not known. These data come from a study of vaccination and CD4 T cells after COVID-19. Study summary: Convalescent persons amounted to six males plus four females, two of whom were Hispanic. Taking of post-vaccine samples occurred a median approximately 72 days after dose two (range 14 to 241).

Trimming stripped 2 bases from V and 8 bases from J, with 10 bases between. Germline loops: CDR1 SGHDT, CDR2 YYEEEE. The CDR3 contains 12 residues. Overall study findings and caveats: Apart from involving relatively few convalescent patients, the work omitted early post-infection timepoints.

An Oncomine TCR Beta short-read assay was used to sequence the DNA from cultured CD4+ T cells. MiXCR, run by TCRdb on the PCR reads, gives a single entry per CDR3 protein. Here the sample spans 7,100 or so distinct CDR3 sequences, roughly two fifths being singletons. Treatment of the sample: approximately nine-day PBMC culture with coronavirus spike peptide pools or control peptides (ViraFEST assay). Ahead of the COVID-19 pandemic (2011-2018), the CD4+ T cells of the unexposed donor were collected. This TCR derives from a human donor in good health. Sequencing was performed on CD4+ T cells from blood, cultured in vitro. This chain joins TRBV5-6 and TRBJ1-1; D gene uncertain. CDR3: CASSLGIVEAFF. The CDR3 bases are TGTGCCAGCAGCTTAGGGATAGTAGAAGCTTTCTTT.